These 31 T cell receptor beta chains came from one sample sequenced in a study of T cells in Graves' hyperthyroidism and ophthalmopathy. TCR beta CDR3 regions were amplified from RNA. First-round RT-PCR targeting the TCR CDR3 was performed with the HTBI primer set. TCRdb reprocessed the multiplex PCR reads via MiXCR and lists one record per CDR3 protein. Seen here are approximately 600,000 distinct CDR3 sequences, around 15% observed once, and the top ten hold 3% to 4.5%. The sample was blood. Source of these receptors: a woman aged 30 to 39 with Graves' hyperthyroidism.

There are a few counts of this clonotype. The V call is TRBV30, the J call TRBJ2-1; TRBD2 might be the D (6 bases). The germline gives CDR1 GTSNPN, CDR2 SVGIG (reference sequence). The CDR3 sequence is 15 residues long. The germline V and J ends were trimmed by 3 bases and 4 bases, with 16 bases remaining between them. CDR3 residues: CAWRIRRGGYNEQFF. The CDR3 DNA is TGTGCCTGGAGGATAAGGCGGGGAGGTTACAATGAGCAGTTCTTC. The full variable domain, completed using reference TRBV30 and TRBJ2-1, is SQTIHQWPATLVQPVGSPLSLECTVEGTSNPNLYWYRQAAGRGLQLLFYSVGIGQISSEVPQNLSASRPQDRQFILSSKKLLLSDSGFYLCAWRIRRGGYNEQFFGPGTRLTVL.

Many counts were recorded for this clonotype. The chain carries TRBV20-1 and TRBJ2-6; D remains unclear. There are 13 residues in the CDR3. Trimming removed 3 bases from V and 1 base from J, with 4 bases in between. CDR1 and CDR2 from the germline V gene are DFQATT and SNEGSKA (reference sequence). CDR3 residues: CSARASGANVLTF. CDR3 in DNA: TGCAGTGCTAGGGCGTCTGGGGCCAACGTCCTGACTTTC.

The CDR3 DNA is TGCAGTGCTATCCTAGCTCGCATTGAAGATACGCAGTATTTT. Protein sequence: CSAILARIEDTQYF. This chain links TRBV20-1 with TRBJ2-3; TRBD2 might be the D (5 bases). Deletions cut 4 bases from V and 5 bases from J, with 16 bases between. This CDR3 is 14 amino acids long. The germline V gene has CDR1 DFQATT and CDR2 SNEGSKA (reference sequence).

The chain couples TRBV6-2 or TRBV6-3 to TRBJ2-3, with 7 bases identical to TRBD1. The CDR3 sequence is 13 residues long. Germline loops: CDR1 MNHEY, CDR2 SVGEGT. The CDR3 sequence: CATTGVITDTQYF. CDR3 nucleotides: TGTGCTACAACAGGGGTCATCACAGATACGCAGTATTTT.

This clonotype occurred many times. The CDR3 bases are TGTGCCAGCAGCCGCTCCTCCCGGGCACGGGGTCAGCCCCAGCATTTT. Translating gives CASSRSSRARGQPQHF. The rearrangement uses TRBV11-2 and TRBJ1-5, with D uncertain. The CDR3 runs to 16 residues. Germline lookup yields CDR1 SGHAT and CDR2 FQNNGV. V was trimmed by 5 bases and J by 6 bases, leaving 20 bases between them.

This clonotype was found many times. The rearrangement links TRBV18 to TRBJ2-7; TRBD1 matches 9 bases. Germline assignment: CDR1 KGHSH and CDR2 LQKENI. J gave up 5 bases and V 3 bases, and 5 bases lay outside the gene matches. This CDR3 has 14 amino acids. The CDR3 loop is CASSPPGQGNEQYF. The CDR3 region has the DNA TGTGCCAGCTCACCCCCCGGACAGGGGAACGAGCAGTACTTC. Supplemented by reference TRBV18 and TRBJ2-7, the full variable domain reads NAGVMQNPRHLVRRRGQEARLRCSPMKGHSHVYWYRQLPEEGLKFMVYLQKENIIDESGMPKERFSAEFPKEGPSILRIQQVVRGDSAAYFCASSPPGQGNEQYFGPGTRLTVT.

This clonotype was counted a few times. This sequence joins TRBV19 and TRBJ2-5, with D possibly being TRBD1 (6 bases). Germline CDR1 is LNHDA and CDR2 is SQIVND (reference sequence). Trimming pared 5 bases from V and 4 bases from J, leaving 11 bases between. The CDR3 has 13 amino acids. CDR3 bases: TGTGCCAGTAGTTGGGCCAGGGGAGAGACCCAGTACTTC. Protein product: CASSWARGETQYF.

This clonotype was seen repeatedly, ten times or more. Here the CDR3 reads CASRSSASPEQFF. The CDR3 coding sequence is TGTGCCAGCAGAAGTTCGGCTAGCCCTGAGCAGTTCTTC. The chain is built from TRBV7-3 and TRBJ2-1; tentative D call: TRBD2 (5 bases). Trimming shortened V by 6 bases and J by 9 bases, and 15 bases separated the two germline ends. The CDR3 spans 13 residues. CDR1 is SGHTA and CDR2 is FQGTGA in the germline V gene.

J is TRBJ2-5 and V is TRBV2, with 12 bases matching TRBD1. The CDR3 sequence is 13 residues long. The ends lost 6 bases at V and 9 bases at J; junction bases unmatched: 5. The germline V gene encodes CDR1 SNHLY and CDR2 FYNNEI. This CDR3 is CASRAGQGAAQYF. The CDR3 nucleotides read TGTGCCAGCAGGGCGGGACAGGGGGCGGCCCAGTACTTC.

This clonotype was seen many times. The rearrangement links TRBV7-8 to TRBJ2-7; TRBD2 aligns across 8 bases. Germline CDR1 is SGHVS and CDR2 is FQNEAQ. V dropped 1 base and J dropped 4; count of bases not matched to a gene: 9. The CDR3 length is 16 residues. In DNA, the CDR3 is TGTGCCAGCAGCTTAGTCTTAGCGGGGACTTATTACGAGCAGTACTTC. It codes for CASSLVLAGTYYEQYF.

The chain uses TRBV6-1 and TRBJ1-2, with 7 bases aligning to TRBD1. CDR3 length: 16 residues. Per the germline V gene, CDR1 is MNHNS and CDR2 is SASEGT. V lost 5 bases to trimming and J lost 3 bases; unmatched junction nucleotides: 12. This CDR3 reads CASSPTPTGPYYGYTF. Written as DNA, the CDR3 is TGTGCCAGCAGTCCGACCCCGACAGGGCCATACTATGGCTACACCTTC.

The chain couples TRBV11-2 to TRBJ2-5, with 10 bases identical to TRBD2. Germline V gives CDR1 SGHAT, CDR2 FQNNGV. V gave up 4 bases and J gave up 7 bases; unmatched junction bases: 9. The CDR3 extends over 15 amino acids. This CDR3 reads CASSSSGGGPGTQYF. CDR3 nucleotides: TGTGCCAGCAGCTCAAGCGGGGGGGGCCCGGGGACCCAGTACTTC.

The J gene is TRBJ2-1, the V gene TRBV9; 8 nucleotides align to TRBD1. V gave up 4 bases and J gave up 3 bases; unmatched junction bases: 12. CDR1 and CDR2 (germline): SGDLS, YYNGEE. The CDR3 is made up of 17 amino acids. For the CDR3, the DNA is TGTGCCAGCAGCCATCCGCTTCCTGGACAGGGCTACAATGAGCAGTTCTTC. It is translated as CASSHPLPGQGYNEQFF.

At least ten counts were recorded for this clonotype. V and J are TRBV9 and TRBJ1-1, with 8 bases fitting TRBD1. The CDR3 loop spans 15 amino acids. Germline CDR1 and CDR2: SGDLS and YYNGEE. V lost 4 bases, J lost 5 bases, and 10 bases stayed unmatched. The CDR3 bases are TGTGCCAGCAGCAAAATGTCACAGGGGGATACTGAAGCTTTCTTT. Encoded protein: CASSKMSQGDTEAFF.

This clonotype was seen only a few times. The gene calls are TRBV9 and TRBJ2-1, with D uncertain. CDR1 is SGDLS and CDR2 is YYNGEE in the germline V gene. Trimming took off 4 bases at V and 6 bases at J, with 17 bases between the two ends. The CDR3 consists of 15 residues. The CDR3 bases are TGTGCCAGCAGCCCGCGGCTGCTACCTTCCAATGAGCAGTTCTTC. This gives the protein CASSPRLLPSNEQFF.

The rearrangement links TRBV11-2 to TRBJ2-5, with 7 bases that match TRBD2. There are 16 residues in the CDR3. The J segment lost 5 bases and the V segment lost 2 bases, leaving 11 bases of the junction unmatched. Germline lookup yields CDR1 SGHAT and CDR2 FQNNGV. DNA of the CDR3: TGTGCCAGCAGCTTAACTAGACTAGCAGGGATGGAGACCCAGTACTTC. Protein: CASSLTRLAGMETQYF.

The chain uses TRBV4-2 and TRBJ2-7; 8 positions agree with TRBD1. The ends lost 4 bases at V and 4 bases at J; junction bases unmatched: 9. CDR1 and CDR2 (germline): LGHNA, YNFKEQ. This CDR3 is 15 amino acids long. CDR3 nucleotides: TGTGCCAGCAGCCGGTCCGGTAACAGGGGGTACGAGCAGTACTTC. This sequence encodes CASSRSGNRGYEQYF.

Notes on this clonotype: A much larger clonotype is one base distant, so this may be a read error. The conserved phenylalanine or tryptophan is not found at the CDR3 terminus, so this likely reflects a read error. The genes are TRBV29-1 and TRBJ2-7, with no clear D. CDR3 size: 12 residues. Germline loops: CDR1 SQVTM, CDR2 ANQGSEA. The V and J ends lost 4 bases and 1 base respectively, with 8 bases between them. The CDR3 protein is CSVVVTSYEQYL. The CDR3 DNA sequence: TGCAGCGTTGTGGTCACTTCCTACGAGCAGTACCTC.

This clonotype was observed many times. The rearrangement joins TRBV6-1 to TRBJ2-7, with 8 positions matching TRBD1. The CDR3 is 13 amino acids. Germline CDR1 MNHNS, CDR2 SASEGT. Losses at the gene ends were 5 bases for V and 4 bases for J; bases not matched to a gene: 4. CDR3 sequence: CASSRTGRYEQYF. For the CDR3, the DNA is TGTGCCAGCAGTCGGACAGGGAGGTACGAGCAGTACTTC.

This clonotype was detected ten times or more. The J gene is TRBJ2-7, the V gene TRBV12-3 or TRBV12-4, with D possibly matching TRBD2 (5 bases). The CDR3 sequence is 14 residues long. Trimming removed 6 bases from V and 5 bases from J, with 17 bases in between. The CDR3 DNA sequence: TGTGCCAGCAGCGTGGGCGGCCGAGGGCACGAGCAGTACTTC. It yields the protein CASSVGGRGHEQYF.

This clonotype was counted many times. DNA of the CDR3: TGTGCCTGGAGTAGCCTAGGCAATCAGCCCCAGCATTTT. It is translated as CAWSSLGNQPQHF. This sequence joins TRBV30 and TRBJ1-5; D is undetermined. Trimming removed 2 bases from V and 2 bases from J, with 7 bases in between. The CDR3 length is 13 residues. Germline V lookup: CDR1 GTSNPN, CDR2 SVGIG (reference sequence). Supplemented by reference TRBV30 and TRBJ1-5, the full variable domain reads SQTIHQWPATLVQPVGSPLSLECTVEGTSNPNLYWYRQAAGRGLQLLFYSVGIGQISSEVPQNLSASRPQDRQFILSSKKLLLSDSGFYLCAWSSLGNQPQHFGDGTRLSIL.

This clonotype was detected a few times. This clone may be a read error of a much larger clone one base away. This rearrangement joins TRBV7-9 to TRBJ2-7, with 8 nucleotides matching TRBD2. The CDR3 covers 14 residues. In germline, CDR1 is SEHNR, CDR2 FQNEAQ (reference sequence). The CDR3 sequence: CVSSIGLAPYEQYF. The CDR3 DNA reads TGTGTCAGCAGCATCGGACTAGCCCCCTACGAGCAGTACTTC.

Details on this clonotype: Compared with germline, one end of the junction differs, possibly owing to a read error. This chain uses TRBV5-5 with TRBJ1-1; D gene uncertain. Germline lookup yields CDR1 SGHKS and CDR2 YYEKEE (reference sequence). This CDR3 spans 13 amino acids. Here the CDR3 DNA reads TGTGCCAGCAGCTTGGCCAAGGGAACTGAAGCTTCCTTT. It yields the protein CASSLAKGTEASF.

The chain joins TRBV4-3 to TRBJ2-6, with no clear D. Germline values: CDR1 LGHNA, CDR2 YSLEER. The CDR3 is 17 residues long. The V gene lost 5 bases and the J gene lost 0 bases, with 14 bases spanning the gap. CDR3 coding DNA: TGCGCCAGCAGCAGAGCAGCCACTACCTCTGGGGCCAACGTCCTGACTTTC. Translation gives CASSRAATTSGANVLTF.

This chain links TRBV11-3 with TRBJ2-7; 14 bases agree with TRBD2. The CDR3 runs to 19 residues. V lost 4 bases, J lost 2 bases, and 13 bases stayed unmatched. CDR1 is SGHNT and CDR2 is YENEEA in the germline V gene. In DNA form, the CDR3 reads TGTGCCAGCAGCTCGCCCTATTTCAGGGGACTAGCGGGAGCCTACGAGCAGTACTTC. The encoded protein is CASSSPYFRGLAGAYEQYF. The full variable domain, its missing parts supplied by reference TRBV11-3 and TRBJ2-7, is EAGVVQSPRYKIIEKKQPVAFWCNPISGHNTLYWYLQNLGQGPELLIRYENEEAVDDSQLPKDRFSAERLKGVDSTLKIQPAELGDSAVYLCASSSPYFRGLAGAYEQYFGPGTRLTVT.

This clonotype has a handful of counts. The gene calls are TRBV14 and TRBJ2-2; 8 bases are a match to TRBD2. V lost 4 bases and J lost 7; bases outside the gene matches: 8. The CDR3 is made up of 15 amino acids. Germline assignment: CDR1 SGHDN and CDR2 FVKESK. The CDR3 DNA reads TGTGCCAGCAGCCTCCGAGCGGGAGTCAGCGGGGAGCTGTTTTTT. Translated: CASSLRAGVSGELFF.

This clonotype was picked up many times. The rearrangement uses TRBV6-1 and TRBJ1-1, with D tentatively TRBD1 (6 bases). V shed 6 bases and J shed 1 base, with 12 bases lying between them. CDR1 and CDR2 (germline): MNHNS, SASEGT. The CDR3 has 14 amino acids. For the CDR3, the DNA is TGTGCCAGCAGCCGGGACATACAGAACACTGAAGCTTTCTTT. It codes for CASSRDIQNTEAFF.

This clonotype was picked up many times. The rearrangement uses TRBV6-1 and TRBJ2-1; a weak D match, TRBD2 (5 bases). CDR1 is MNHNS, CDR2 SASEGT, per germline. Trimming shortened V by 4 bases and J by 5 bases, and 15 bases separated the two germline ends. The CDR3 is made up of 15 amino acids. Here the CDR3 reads CASSVAQPRHNEQFF. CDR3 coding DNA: TGTGCCAGCAGTGTAGCGCAACCTCGACACAATGAGCAGTTCTTC.

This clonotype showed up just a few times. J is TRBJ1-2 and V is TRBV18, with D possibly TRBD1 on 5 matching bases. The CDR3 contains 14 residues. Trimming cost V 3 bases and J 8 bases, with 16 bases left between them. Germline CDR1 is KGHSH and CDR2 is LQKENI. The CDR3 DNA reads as TGTGCCAGCTCACCCCCCGGGAGGGGAGGAGGCTACACCTTC. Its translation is CASSPPGRGGGYTF.

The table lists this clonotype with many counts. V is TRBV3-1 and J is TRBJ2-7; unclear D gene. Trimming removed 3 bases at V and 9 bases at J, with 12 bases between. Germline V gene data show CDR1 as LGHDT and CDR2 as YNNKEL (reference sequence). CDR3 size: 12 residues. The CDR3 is CASSHYDAGQYF. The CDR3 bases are TGTGCCAGCAGCCATTACGACGCTGGGCAGTACTTC.

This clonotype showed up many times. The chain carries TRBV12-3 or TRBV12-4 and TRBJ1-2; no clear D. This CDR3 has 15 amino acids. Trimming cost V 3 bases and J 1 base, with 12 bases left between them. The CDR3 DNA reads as TGTGCCAGCAGTTTTCGCCGCGTGCTTAACTATGGCTACACCTTC. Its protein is CASSFRRVLNYGYTF.